Reported below is one TCR beta chain. The data were taken from a study of shared T cell receptors in the human thymus. Libraries were prepared by immunoSEQ multiplex PCR; TCRdb keeps only in-frame clonotypes and omits some of them. The table records roughly 500,000 clones, about 84% of them present only once. Trimming pared 6 bases from V and 1 base from J, leaving 16 bases between. This CDR3 contains 16 residues. CDR1 is LNHDA and CDR2 is SQIVND in the germline V gene (reference sequence). These data were likewise used in another study, on human thymus T cells.

The source material was thymocytes. This clonotype was sampled from a boy less than two years old with a congenital heart defect. The V and J genes are TRBV19 and TRBJ1-5; weak D call: TRBD1 (5 bases). CDR3 loop: CASRIDKQASNQPQHF. CDR3 sequence (DNA): TGTGCCAGTAGAATTGACAAACAGGCGAGCAATCAGCCCCAGCATTTT. Based on the CDR3 plus reference TRBV19 and TRBJ1-5, the full variable domain is DGGITQSPKYLFRKEGQNVTLSCEQNLNHDAMYWYRQDPGQGLRLIYYSQIVNDFQKGDIAEGYSVSREKKESFPLTVTSAQKNPTAFYLCASRIDKQASNQPQHFGDGTRLSIL.